This is a list of T cell receptor gamma chains from one sample in a study of human gamma delta and Vdelta1 T cells. TCRdb made new clone calls on the PCR reads using CATT. The sample includes some 2,900 gamma-chain clones, roughly 5.2% of them seen just once. The sample comprised naive CD27+ Vdelta1 gamma-delta T cells from blood. These receptors came from a human donor in good health. Both conserved end residues are part of each CDR3.

j_gene,v_gene,CDR3aa
TRGJ1/TRGJ2,TRGV3,CATWDRRRKKLF
TRGJ1/TRGJ2,TRGV3,CATWDRPRYKKLF
TRGJ1/TRGJ2,TRGV9,CALWEGFYKKLF
TRGJ1/TRGJ2,TRGV2,CATWEDYKKLF
TRGJ1/TRGJ2,TRGV5,CAFWEYYKKLF
TRGJ1/TRGJ2,TRGV9,CAWWEVQRKLF
TRGJ1/TRGJ2,TRGV9,CALGESYYMKLF
TRGJ1/TRGJ2,TRGV8,CATWDKVPPYKKLF
TRGJ1/TRGJ2,TRGV3,CATWDRRKSKKLF
TRGJ1/TRGJ2,TRGV8,CATWDRHHYKKLF
TRGJ1/TRGJ2,TRGV9,CALWEVLGRSNYKKLF
TRGJ1/TRGJ2,TRGV9,CALWEAYYKKLF
TRGJ1/TRGJ2,TRGV5,CATWDRQRYKKLF
TRGJ1/TRGJ2,TRGV5,CATWDRPNYYKKLF
TRGJ1/TRGJ2,TRGV3,CATWERGYYKKLF
TRGJ1/TRGJ2,TRGV8,CATWNIGSYYKKLF
TRGJ1/TRGJ2,TRGV3,CATWDRPLGYYKKLF
TRGJ1/TRGJ2,TRGV2,CATWDGPNYYKKLF
TRGJ1/TRGJ2,TRGV2,CATWDGTKKLF
TRGJ1/TRGJ2,TRGV2,CATVVNDDGPGYKKLF
TRGJ1/TRGJ2,TRGV9,CAVWEDYKKLVGSGKKLF
TRGJ1/TRGJ2,TRGV5,CATWDRPAYKKLF
TRGJ1/TRGJ2,TRGV3,CATWDSLNYYKKLF
TRGJ1/TRGJ2,TRGV3,CATWDMLWYYKKLF
TRGJ1/TRGJ2,TRGV9,CALWLLRSYKKLF
TRGJ1/TRGJ2,TRGV3,CATWDLRGYKKLF
TRGJ1/TRGJ2,TRGV9,CALWEAYYKKLF
TRGJ1/TRGJ2,TRGV2,CATWDGRRYKKLF
TRGJ1/TRGJ2,TRGV5,CATGGTYYKKIF
TRGJ1/TRGJ2,TRGV8,CATWDRVTKKLF
TRGJ1/TRGJ2,TRGV5,CATWDHYYKKLF
TRGJ1/TRGJ2,TRGV5,CATWDRPIRYKKLF
TRGJ1/TRGJ2,TRGV3,CATGDRRYKKIF
TRGJ1/TRGJ2,TRGV9,CAGGGHYKKLF
TRGJ1/TRGJ2,TRGV3,CATWDRPRYKKLF
TRGJ1/TRGJ2,TRGV3,CATWDRSGCKKLF
TRGJP2,TRGV3,CATWDRRGWIKTF
TRGJ1/TRGJ2,TRGV9,CALWEVRFHYYKKLF
TRGJ1/TRGJ2,TRGV3,CATWDRRYHYKKLF
TRGJ1/TRGJ2,TRGV3,CATWDKPKKLF
TRGJ1/TRGJ2,TRGV9,CALWRYYKKLF
TRGJ1/TRGJ2,TRGV5,CAIWDRPKKLF
TRGJ1/TRGJ2,TRGV9,CAGGGHYKKLF